This T cell receptor beta chain was profiled in a study of blood T cell repertoires in COVID-19. At the level of the study: Sources were T cells, B-cell-depleted T cells, or PBMCs; the material itself was cDNA or gDNA.

The V end lost 1 base, the J end lost 3 bases, and 7 bases lay between the germline ends. The CDR3 is made up of 13 amino acids. The germline V gene encodes CDR1 SEHNR and CDR2 FQNEAQ (reference sequence). Assay used: immunoSEQ multiplex PCR; TCRdb lists only in-frame clones, some missing. The profile covers about 74,000 clones, with 60% to 85% appearing a single time and roughly 21% taken by the ten largest. This clonotype originated in a man in his 70s with acute or convalescent COVID-19. Sequenced: peripheral blood. This sequence joins TRBV7-9 and TRBJ2-7, with unresolved D. The DNA for the CDR3 is TGTGCCAGCAGCTTAGACCAGTTCTACGAGCAGTACTTC. Protein: CASSLDQFYEQYF.